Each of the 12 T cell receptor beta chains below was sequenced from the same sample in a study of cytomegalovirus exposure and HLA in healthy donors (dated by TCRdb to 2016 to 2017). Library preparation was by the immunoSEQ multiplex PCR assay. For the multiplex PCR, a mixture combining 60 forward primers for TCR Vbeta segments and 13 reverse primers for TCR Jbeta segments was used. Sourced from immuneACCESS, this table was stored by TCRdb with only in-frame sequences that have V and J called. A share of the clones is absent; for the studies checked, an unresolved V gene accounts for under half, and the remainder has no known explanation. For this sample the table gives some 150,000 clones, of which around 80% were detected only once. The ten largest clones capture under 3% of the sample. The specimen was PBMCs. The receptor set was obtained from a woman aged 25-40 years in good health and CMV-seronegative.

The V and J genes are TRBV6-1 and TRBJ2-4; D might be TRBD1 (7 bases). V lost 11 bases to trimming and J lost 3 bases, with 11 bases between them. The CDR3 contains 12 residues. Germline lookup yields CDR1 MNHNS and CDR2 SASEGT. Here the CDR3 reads CAGGTVKNIQYF. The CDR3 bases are TGTGCCGGCGGGACAGTCAAAAACATTCAGTACTTC.

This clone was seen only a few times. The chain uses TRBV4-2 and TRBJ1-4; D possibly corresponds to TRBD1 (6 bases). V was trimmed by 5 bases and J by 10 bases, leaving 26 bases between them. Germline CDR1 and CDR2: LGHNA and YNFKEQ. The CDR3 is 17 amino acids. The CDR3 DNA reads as TGTGCCAGCAGCAAAACGGACGGGGCACAGGGTAAGGGAAAACTGTTTTTT. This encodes CASSKTDGAQGKGKLFF.

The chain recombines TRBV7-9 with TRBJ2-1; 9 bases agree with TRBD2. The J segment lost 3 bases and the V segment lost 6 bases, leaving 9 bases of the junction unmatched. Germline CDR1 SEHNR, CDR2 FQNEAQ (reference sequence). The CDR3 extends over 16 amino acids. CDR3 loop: CASSRAGGRVYNEQFF. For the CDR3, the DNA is TGTGCCAGCAGTCGAGCGGGAGGCCGTGTCTACAATGAGCAGTTCTTC.

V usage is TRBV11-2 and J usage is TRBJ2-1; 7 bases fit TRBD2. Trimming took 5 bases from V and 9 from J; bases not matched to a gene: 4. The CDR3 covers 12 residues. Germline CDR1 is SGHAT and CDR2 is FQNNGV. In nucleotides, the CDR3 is TGTGCCAGCAGCCGAGCGGGGCCTGAGCAGTTCTTC. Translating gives CASSRAGPEQFF.

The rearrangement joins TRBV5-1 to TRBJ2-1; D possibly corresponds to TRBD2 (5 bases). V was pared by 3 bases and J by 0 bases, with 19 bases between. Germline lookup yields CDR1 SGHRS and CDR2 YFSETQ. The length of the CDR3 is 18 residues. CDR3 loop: CASSSLSLLEGSYNEQFF. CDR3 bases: TGCGCCAGCAGCTCCCTCTCGCTCCTAGAGGGCTCCTACAATGAGCAGTTCTTC.

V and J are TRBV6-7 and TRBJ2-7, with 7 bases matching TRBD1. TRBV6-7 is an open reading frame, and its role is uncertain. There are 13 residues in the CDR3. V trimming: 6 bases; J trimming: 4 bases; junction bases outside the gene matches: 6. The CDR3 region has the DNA TGTGCCAGCAGACGGGACAGTGTATACGAGCAGTACTTC. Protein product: CASRRDSVYEQYF.

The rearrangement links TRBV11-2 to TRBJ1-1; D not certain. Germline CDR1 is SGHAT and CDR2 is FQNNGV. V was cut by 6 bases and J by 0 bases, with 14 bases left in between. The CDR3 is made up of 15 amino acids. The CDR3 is CASRRADPMNTEAFF. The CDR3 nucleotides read TGTGCCAGCAGGAGGGCAGATCCCATGAACACTGAAGCTTTCTTT.

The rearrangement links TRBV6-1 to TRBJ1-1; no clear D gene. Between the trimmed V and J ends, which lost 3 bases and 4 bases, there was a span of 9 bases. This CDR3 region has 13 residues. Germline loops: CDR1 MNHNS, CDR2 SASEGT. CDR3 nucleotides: TGTGCCAGCAGTGATGTTGGCTCCACTGAAGCTTTCTTT. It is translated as CASSDVGSTEAFF.

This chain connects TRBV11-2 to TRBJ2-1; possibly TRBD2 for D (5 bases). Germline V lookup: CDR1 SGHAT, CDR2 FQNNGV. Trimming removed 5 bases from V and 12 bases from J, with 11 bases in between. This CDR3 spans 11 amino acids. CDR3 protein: CASSHDGGQFF. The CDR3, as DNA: TGTGCCAGCAGCCACGATGGAGGGCAGTTCTTC. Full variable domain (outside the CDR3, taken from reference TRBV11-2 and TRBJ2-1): EAGVAQSPRYKIIEKRQSVAFWCNPISGHATLYWYQQILGQGPKLLIQFQNNGVVDDSQLPKDRFSAERLKGVDSTLKIQPAKLEDSAVYLCASSHDGGQFFGPGTRLTVL.

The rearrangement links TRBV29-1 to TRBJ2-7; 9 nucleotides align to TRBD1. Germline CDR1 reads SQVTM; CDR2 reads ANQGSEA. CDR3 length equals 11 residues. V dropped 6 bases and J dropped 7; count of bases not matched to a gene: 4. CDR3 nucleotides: TGCAGCGTACGGACAGGGGAGGAGCAGTACTTC. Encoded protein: CSVRTGEEQYF.

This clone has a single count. For the CDR3, the DNA is TGTGCCAGCAGCTTAGCTAGCGGGAGGAGCAACGAGCAGTACTTC. This gives the protein CASSLASGRSNEQYF. This chain uses TRBV5-6 with TRBJ2-5, with 11 bases aligning to TRBD2. Matching the DNA end better, TRBJ2-7 makes the J call doubtful. The CDR3 has 15 residues. Germline CDR1 and CDR2: SGHDT and YYEEEE.

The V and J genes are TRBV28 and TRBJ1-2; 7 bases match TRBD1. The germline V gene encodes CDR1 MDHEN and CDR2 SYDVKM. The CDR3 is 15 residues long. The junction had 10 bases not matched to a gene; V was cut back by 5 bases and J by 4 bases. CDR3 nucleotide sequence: TGTGCCAGCAGTCCCTACAGGGGCGGTGGCTATGGCTACACCTTC. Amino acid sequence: CASSPYRGGGYGYTF.